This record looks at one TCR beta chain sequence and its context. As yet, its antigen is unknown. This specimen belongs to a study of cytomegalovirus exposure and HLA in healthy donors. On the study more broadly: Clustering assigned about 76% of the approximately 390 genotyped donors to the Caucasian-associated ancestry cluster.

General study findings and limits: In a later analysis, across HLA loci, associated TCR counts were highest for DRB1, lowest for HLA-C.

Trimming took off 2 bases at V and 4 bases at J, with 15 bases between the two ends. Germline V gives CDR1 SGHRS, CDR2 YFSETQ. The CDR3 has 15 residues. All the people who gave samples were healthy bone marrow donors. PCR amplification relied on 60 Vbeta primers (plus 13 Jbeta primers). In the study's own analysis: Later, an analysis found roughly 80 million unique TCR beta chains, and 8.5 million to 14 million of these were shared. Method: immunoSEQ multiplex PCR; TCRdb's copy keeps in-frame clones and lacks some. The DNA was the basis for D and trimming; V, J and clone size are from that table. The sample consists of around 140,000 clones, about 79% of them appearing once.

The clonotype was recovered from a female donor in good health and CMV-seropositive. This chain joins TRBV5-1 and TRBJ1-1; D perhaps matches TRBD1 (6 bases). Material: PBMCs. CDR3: CASSLQGVSSTEAFF. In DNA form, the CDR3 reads TGCGCCAGCAGCTTACAGGGTGTGAGTTCCACTGAAGCTTTCTTT. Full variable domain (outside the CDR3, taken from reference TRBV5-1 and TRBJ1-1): KAGVTQTPRYLIKTRGQQVTLSCSPISGHRSVSWYQQTPGQGLQFLFEYFSETQRNKGNFPGRFSGRQFSNSRSEMNVSTLELGDSALYLCASSLQGVSSTEAFFGQGTRLTVV.